This record covers a single T cell receptor beta chain. Its antigen is undetermined. The time point denotes: week 11, during vaccination. In the vaccine, a single dose held 300 ug of the mutant IDH1 20-mer peptide, along with topical imiquimod. The CDR3 length is 14 residues. Trimming removed 6 bases from V and 7 bases from J; junction bases left unmatched: 8. In germline, CDR1 is SGHTA, CDR2 FQGNSA. This sample was included in a study of a mutant IDH1 vaccine in newly diagnosed glioma. Data came from immunoSEQ multiplex PCR; TCRdb stores just in-frame clones and leaves some out. The sample has some 64,000 clones, approximately 84% seen once.

The chain couples TRBV7-2 to TRBJ2-1, with 8 bases identical to TRBD1. The receptor's source is a woman aged 45 to 65 with glioma. Sequenced here: PBMCs, sampled from a glioma patient whose treatment included an IDH1 peptide vaccine. This CDR3 reads CASSQGQGSNEQFF. The CDR3 DNA is TGTGCCAGCAGTCAAGGACAGGGTTCGAATGAGCAGTTCTTC.